The 11 T cell receptor beta chains in this list originate from one sample, sequenced in a study of Ad26.COV2.S vaccination and SARS-CoV-2 variants. Treatment indicated: around 19 received Ad26.COV2.S at low or high dose, single or two shots; 5 received placebo; per-sample allocation not given. Specimens were obtained on day 63 following the first vaccine or placebo injection. Generated by immunoSEQ multiplex PCR, the TCRdb table keeps only in-frame clones and is missing some. The data show some 350,000 clones, with 80% to 90% seen just once and around 3.3% held by the top ten. The sample consisted of peripheral blood, taken in a trial of Ad26.COV2.S vaccine versus placebo. Receptor source: a person between 18 and 65 years old who received the Ad26.COV2.S COVID-19 vaccine or a placebo.

The chain uses TRBV29-1 and TRBJ2-1; D gene ambiguous. Germline loops: CDR1 SQVTM, CDR2 ANQGSEA. V was cut by 4 bases and J by 4 bases, with 5 bases left in between. The CDR3 covers 11 residues. CDR3 sequence: CSVASYNEQFF. CDR3 sequence (DNA): TGCAGCGTTGCGTCTTACAATGAGCAGTTCTTC.

The chain employs TRBV14 and TRBJ1-4, with no clear D. This CDR3 is built from 12 residues. V was clipped by 6 bases and J by 5 bases, with 7 bases between them. CDR1 and CDR2 (germline): SGHDN, FVKESK. Here the CDR3 DNA reads TGTGCCAGCAGTTTCGGGAATGAAAAACTGTTTTTT. It translates to CASSFGNEKLFF.

This chain joins TRBV5-6 and TRBJ2-7; 11 nucleotides align to TRBD1. The CDR3 totals 15 residues. The germline V gene encodes CDR1 SGHDT and CDR2 YYEEEE. V was clipped by 0 bases and J by 6 bases; unmatched bases: 5. This CDR3 is CASSLVSGTGGEQYF. The CDR3 coding sequence is TGTGCCAGCAGCTTGGTGTCCGGGACAGGGGGCGAGCAGTACTTC.

This clone was counted a single time. The chain links TRBV5-4 to TRBJ1-6; possible D gene TRBD1, 5 bases. With 7 bases removed from V and 10 bases from J, the gap between germline ends came to 18 bases. CDR3 size: 14 residues. CDR1 and CDR2 (germline): SGHNT, YYREEE (reference sequence). CDR3 sequence (DNA): TGTGCCAGCGGACGGGACCAAACTTCATCACCCCTCCACTTT. Amino acid sequence: CASGRDQTSSPLHF.

This sequence joins TRBV6-5 and TRBJ2-7; no clear D. The ends were cut back, 4 bases at V and 2 bases at J, with 12 bases in the middle. Germline V gives CDR1 MNHEY, CDR2 SVGAGI. The CDR3 runs 14 residues. Here the CDR3 DNA reads TGTGCCAGCAGTTCATCTCTTCCGACCTACGAGCAGTACTTC. This sequence encodes CASSSSLPTYEQYF.

This clone was seen only once. The chain uses TRBV4-3 and TRBJ2-3, with D perhaps TRBD1 (5 bases). Per the germline V gene, CDR1 is LGHNA and CDR2 is YSLEER. The CDR3 length is 17 residues. The V and J ends lost 0 bases and 4 bases respectively, with 17 bases between them. The CDR3 nucleotides read TGCGCCAGCAGCCAAGAGACCGACAGCAATGACCCAGATACGCAGTATTTT. This translates into CASSQETDSNDPDTQYF.

This clone was counted many times. The chain carries TRBV5-1 and TRBJ2-7; no firm D call. The CDR3 loop spans 13 amino acids. The V end was cut by 4 bases, the J end by 2 bases, with 10 bases between. Germline CDR1 and CDR2: SGHRS and YFSETQ. CDR3: CASSPSGAYEQYF. The CDR3 bases are TGCGCCAGCAGCCCGTCTGGAGCCTACGAGCAGTACTTC. The entire variable domain, with the rest obtained from reference TRBV5-1 and TRBJ2-7, is as follows: KAGVTQTPRYLIKTRGQQVTLSCSPISGHRSVSWYQQTPGQGLQFLFEYFSETQRNKGNFPGRFSGRQFSNSRSEMNVSTLELGDSALYLCASSPSGAYEQYFGPGTRLTVT.

The V and J genes are TRBV10-3 and TRBJ2-5; D may match TRBD1 or TRBD2 (5 bases each). Trimming removed 0 bases from V and 7 bases from J, with 27 bases in between. Germline V gives CDR1 ENHRY, CDR2 SYGVKD. The CDR3 runs 19 residues. CDR3 loop: CAISESRVIGTDGAGTQYF. The CDR3 nucleotides are TGTGCCATCAGTGAGTCGAGGGTGATTGGGACCGACGGTGCGGGGACCCAGTACTTC.

The chain employs TRBV11-2 and TRBJ2-2; weak D call: TRBD2 (5 bases). CDR1 SGHAT and CDR2 FQNNGV come from the germline V gene. Deletions cut 1 base from V and 12 bases from J, with 9 bases between. The CDR3 covers 12 residues. As DNA, the CDR3 is TGTGCCAGCAGCTTAGGAGGGAGACAGCTGTTTTTT. Translation gives CASSLGGRQLFF.

The gene calls are TRBV7-2 and TRBJ2-1; 9 bases match TRBD2. V dropped 5 bases and J dropped 7; count of bases not matched to a gene: 6. Germline V gene lookup returns CDR1 SGHTA and CDR2 FQGNSA. The CDR3 runs to 14 residues. CDR3 sequence reads: CASSPGLARNEQFF. The DNA of the CDR3 is TGTGCCAGCAGCCCCGGACTAGCGCGGAATGAGCAGTTCTTC. Together with reference TRBV7-2 and TRBJ2-1, the CDR3 gives the full variable domain: GAGVSQSPSNKVTEKGKDVELRCDPISGHTALYWYRQSLGQGLEFLIYFQGNSAPDKSGLPSDRFSAERTGGSVSTLTIQRTQQEDSAVYLCASSPGLARNEQFFGPGTRLTVL.

This clone was counted a few times. V gene TRBV6-6 combines with J gene TRBJ2-4, with D possibly matching TRBD2 (5 bases). Trimming pared 8 bases from V and 0 bases from J, leaving 14 bases between. The CDR3 is 15 residues long. The germline gives CDR1 MNHNY, CDR2 SVGAGI (reference sequence). The CDR3 is CASVYSEAAKNIQYF. Here the CDR3 DNA reads TGTGCCAGCGTCTACTCGGAGGCAGCCAAAAACATTCAGTACTTC.